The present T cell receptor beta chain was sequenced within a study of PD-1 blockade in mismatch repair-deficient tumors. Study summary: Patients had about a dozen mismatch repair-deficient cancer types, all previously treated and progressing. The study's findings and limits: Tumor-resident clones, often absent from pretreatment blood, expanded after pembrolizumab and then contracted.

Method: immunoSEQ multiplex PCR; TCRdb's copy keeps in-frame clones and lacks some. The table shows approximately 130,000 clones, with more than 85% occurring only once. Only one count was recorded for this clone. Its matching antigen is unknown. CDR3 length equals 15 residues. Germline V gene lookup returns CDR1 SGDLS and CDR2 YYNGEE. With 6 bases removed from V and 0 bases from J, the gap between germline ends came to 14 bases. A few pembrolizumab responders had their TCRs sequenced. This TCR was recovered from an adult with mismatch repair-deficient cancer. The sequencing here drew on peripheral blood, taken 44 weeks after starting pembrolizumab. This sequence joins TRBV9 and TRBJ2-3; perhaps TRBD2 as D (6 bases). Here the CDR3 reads CASTPGGASTDTQYF. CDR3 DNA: TGTGCCAGCACCCCCGGAGGGGCTAGCACAGATACGCAGTATTTT.